These 17 T cell receptor beta chains were all obtained from the same sample, sequenced in a study of early T cells in non-severe SARS-CoV-2 infection. TCRdb passed the 5' RACE reads through MiXCR, listing each CDR3 protein once. Among around 45,000 distinct CDR3 sequences listed, about 7% were seen once. Input material: whole blood. All receptors derive from an adult who was a healthcare worker with PCR-confirmed SARS-CoV-2 infection or an uninfected control (not recorded which).

To note about this clonotype: At one boundary the junction diverges from the germline segment, which might be a read error. The chain joins TRBV7-2 to TRBJ2-1, with a tentative D call TRBD1 (5 bases). CDR3 length: 17 amino acids. CDR1 is SGHTA and CDR2 is FQGNSA in the germline V gene. CDR3 sequence reads: CASSSLTVTSSYNEQFF. CDR3 DNA sequence: TGTGCCAGCAGCTCCTTGACAGTTACAAGCTCCTATAATGAGCAGTTCTTC.

There are many counts of this clonotype. The chain has TRBV28 and TRBJ2-7; D remains unclear. The CDR3 spans 14 residues. In germline, CDR1 is MDHEN, CDR2 SYDVKM. Trimming stripped 3 bases from V and 2 bases from J, with 11 bases between. CDR3 loop: CASSFSSNTYEQYF. CDR3 sequence (DNA): TGTGCCAGCAGTTTTAGCAGTAATACCTACGAGCAGTACTTC.

There are a few counts of this clonotype. This chain links TRBV19 with TRBJ2-3, with 7 bases that match TRBD1. This CDR3 spans 16 amino acids. Germline assignment: CDR1 LNHDA and CDR2 SQIVND (reference sequence). The V gene end was trimmed by 5 bases and the J gene end by 4 bases; junction bases not matched to a gene: 12. The chain's CDR3 is CASSAYRGKEADTQYF. The CDR3 DNA is TGTGCCAGTAGTGCGTACAGGGGTAAAGAGGCAGATACGCAGTATTTT.

This clonotype came up many times. The chain uses TRBV10-3 and TRBJ2-1; the D is unclear. This CDR3 spans 15 amino acids. The germline CDR1 and CDR2 sequences are ENHRY and SYGVKD. V was pared by 3 bases and J by 6 bases, with 15 bases between. The CDR3 coding sequence is TGTGCCATCAGTGACACAATGGTTGAACTCAATGAGCAGTTCTTC. The encoded protein is CAISDTMVELNEQFF.

This clonotype was detected a few times. This chain connects TRBV2 to TRBJ2-5; 10 bases match TRBD1. V shed 6 bases and J 4 bases; nucleotides not matched to a gene: 5. The CDR3 is 14 residues long. The germline CDR1 and CDR2 sequences are SNHLY and FYNNEI. CDR3 residues: CASRTTGGAETQYF. CDR3 nucleotide sequence: TGTGCCAGCAGGACGACAGGGGGCGCAGAGACCCAGTACTTC.

This clonotype was observed a handful of times. The chain employs TRBV27 and TRBJ2-1, with no clear D. Trimming removed 5 bases at V and 8 bases at J, with 13 bases between. The CDR3 runs to 13 residues. Germline assignment: CDR1 MNHEY and CDR2 SMNVEV (reference sequence). Here the CDR3 reads CASSPTIIHEQFF. As DNA, the CDR3 is TGTGCCAGCAGTCCGACAATAATTCATGAGCAGTTCTTC.

In its sample, this clonotype was seen many times. The CDR3 bases are TGTGCCAGCAGCTTAGGAGAGGGGGCGCTCACCGGGGAGCTGTTTTTT. It specifies CASSLGEGALTGELFF. The chain is built from TRBV7-9 and TRBJ2-2, with 7 bases matching TRBD1. The CDR3 is made up of 16 amino acids. Losses at the gene ends were 1 base for V and 4 bases for J; bases not matched to a gene: 6. Germline CDR1 reads SEHNR; CDR2 reads FQNEAQ (reference sequence).

This clonotype was seen a handful of times. This chain links TRBV20-1 with TRBJ2-7, with D uncertain. This CDR3 comprises 12 residues. Trimming pared 3 bases from V and 2 bases from J, leaving 8 bases between. The germline V gene encodes CDR1 DFQATT and CDR2 SNEGSKA (reference sequence). CDR3 sequence reads: CSASSSTYEQYF. CDR3 in DNA: TGCAGTGCTAGTTCTAGTACCTACGAGCAGTACTTC.

This clonotype was counted many times. The chain couples TRBV6-2 or TRBV6-3 to TRBJ1-4, with D maybe TRBD1 (6 bases). The CDR3 runs 15 residues. Trimming left V 5 bases short and J 5 bases short, with 15 bases between. The germline V gene encodes CDR1 MNHEY and CDR2 SVGEGT. For the CDR3, the DNA is TGTGCCAGCAGTGAGTGGACAGCCCAAAATGAAAAACTGTTTTTT. It yields the protein CASSEWTAQNEKLFF.

This clonotype has only a few counts. The gene calls are TRBV30 and TRBJ1-5, with a weak D call TRBD1 (5 bases). From germline, CDR1 is GTSNPN and CDR2 SVGIG (reference sequence). CDR3 length: 13 amino acids. The ends were cut back, 2 bases at V and 3 bases at J, with 8 bases in the middle. The CDR3 coding sequence is TGTGCCTGGAGTCGGGGGATCAATCAGCCCCAGCATTTT. This encodes CAWSRGINQPQHF.

The sample holds a few counts of this clonotype. V is TRBV6-5 and J is TRBJ1-1; D is perhaps TRBD1 (6 bases). Trimming removed 0 bases from V and 3 bases from J, with 17 bases in between. Germline values: CDR1 MNHEY, CDR2 SVGAGI. The CDR3 sequence is 17 residues long. The DNA for the CDR3 is TGTGCCAGCAGTTACTCGAGCGGTGGGGGCCTCGACACTGAAGCTTTCTTT. It yields the protein CASSYSSGGGLDTEAFF.

This clonotype was counted a few times. The rearrangement links TRBV29-1 to TRBJ1-2, with a possible D match to TRBD1 (6 bases). This CDR3 contains 15 residues. V was shortened by 6 bases and J by 0 bases, with 17 bases between the two germline ends. CDR1 SQVTM and CDR2 ANQGSEA come from the germline V gene. CDR3 protein: CSVGRGTRANYGYTF. The CDR3 bases are TGCAGCGTCGGCCGGGGGACAAGGGCTAACTATGGCTACACCTTC.

V and J are TRBV10-3 and TRBJ1-3; D is uncertain. CDR3 length: 14 residues. V lost 0 bases and J 4 bases, leaving 7 bases between the germline ends. The germline CDR1 and CDR2 sequences are ENHRY and SYGVKD. DNA for the CDR3: TGTGCCATCAGTGAGTCACAATCGGGAAACACCATATATTTT. Translating it yields CAISESQSGNTIYF.

The chain links TRBV10-3 to TRBJ1-1; tentative D call: TRBD1 (5 bases). The germline CDR1 and CDR2 sequences are ENHRY and SYGVKD. The V and J ends lost 9 bases and 1 base respectively, with 9 bases between them. CDR3 length: 12 residues. In DNA form, the CDR3 reads TGTGCCATAGGGACGGGGAACACTGAAGCTTTCTTT. The encoded protein is CAIGTGNTEAFF.

This clonotype was seen ten or more times. This rearrangement joins TRBV12-3 or TRBV12-4 to TRBJ1-1; D remains ambiguous. CDR3 size: 13 residues. Between the trimmed V and J ends, which lost 3 bases and 11 bases, there was a span of 16 bases. The CDR3: CASSFLGGTGAFF. DNA of the CDR3: TGTGCCAGCAGTTTCCTGGGAGGTACGGGGGCTTTCTTT.

The chain combines TRBV20-1 with TRBJ1-2; 7 bases are a match to TRBD1. The CDR3 covers 14 residues. The germline gives CDR1 DFQATT, CDR2 SNEGSKA (reference sequence). V lost 3 bases to trimming and J lost 6 bases; unmatched junction nucleotides: 10. CDR3 region: CSASGGTGVNGYTF. CDR3 sequence (DNA): TGCAGTGCTAGCGGGGGAACAGGGGTAAATGGCTACACCTTC.

The table lists this clonotype with many counts. In DNA form, the CDR3 reads TGTGCCAGCAGCCAAGAATCAGGGATAGCAAACACTGAAGCTTTCTTT. Protein sequence: CASSQESGIANTEAFF. The rearrangement uses TRBV4-2 and TRBJ1-1; tentative D call: TRBD1 (5 bases). Trimming stripped 0 bases from V and 2 bases from J, with 13 bases between. CDR1 is LGHNA, CDR2 YNFKEQ, per germline. The CDR3 is 16 residues long.